This TCR beta chain appears in the sequencing data of a study of response to subunit inactivated influenza vaccine. This clonotype was recorded at least ten times. What it recognizes is unknown. Using its own MiXCR run on the RT-PCR reads, TCRdb lists one record per CDR3 protein. The data show approximately 250,000 distinct CDR3 sequences, 9.5% to 15% seen once. Germline V CDR1 and CDR2: SGHKS, YYEKEE (reference sequence). The CDR3 spans 15 residues. V lost 4 bases and J 2 bases, leaving 15 bases between the germline ends. Broader study findings: Authors suggested few new T cells are recruited by each seasonal influenza vaccination.

The TCR was taken from a middle-aged man who received an inactivated influenza vaccine. The chain combines TRBV5-5 with TRBJ1-2; tentative D call: TRBD1 (6 bases). The material sequenced was non-naive T cells sorted from PBMCs, taken around two weeks before vaccination. The DNA for the CDR3 is TGTGCCAGCAGCCCCGACGGACAGAAGAACTATGGCTACACCTTC. Translating it yields CASSPDGQKNYGYTF. Full variable domain (outside the CDR3, taken from reference TRBV5-5 and TRBJ1-2): DAGVTQSPTHLIKTRGQQVTLRCSPISGHKSVSWYQQVLGQGPQFIFQYYEKEERGRGNFPDRFSARQFPNYSSELNVNALLLGDSALYLCASSPDGQKNYGYTFGSGTRLTVV.